The 17 T cell receptor beta chains below were found in one sample sequenced in a study of T cell repertoires in cytomegalovirus infection. TCRdb used MiXCR to reprocess the reads, holding one entry per CDR3 protein. The profile covers some 500,000 distinct CDR3 sequences, with roughly a third appearing a single time and 17% taken by the ten largest. These receptors' antigens are unknown. Sequencing was performed on cultured PBMCs, taken from culture after CMV antigen stimulation. These receptors were taken from a human donor in good health (CMV status not recorded). Some clones in this sample may be carry-over from other donors' samples.

The genes are TRBV7-9 and TRBJ2-1, with D perhaps TRBD1 or TRBD2 (5 bases each). The V gene's germline CDR1 is SEHNR and CDR2 FQNEAQ (reference sequence). The CDR3 has 15 residues. V lost 5 bases to trimming and J lost 1 base, with 12 bases between them. As DNA, the CDR3 is TGTGCCAGCAGCGAACGAGGGGTGTCCTACAATGAGCAGTTCTTC. It encodes CASSERGVSYNEQFF.

This clonotype was picked up a small number of times. The chain is built from TRBV19 and TRBJ2-1, with 10 positions matching TRBD2. The V segment lost 5 bases and the J segment 4 bases; nucleotides outside the gene matches: 11. CDR3 length: 17 residues. Per germline, CDR1 LNHDA and CDR2 SQIVND (reference sequence). This chain's CDR3 is CASSSPPAGGSYNEQFF. CDR3 coding DNA: TGTGCCAGTAGTTCCCCCCCAGCGGGAGGGAGTTACAATGAGCAGTTCTTC.

This chain joins TRBV15 and TRBJ2-1; 10 nucleotides align to TRBD2. V shed 5 bases and J 9 bases; nucleotides not matched to a gene: 7. This CDR3 has 14 amino acids. CDR1 is LNHNV and CDR2 is YYDKDF in the germline V gene (reference sequence). The CDR3 region has the DNA TGTGCCACCAGCTCGCGCCTAGCGGGAGTTGAGCAGTTCTTC. It yields the protein CATSSRLAGVEQFF.

The V gene is TRBV20-1, the J gene TRBJ1-5; D is undetermined. From germline, CDR1 is DFQATT and CDR2 SNEGSKA (reference sequence). V was clipped by 7 bases and J by 4 bases, with 14 bases between them. The CDR3 spans 13 residues. CDR3 DNA sequence: TGCAGTGGGAGGCGGGGTTCTAATCAGCCCCAGCATTTT. Amino acid sequence: CSGRRGSNQPQHF.

The chain uses TRBV7-2 and TRBJ1-5; no clear D gene. From germline, CDR1 is SGHTA and CDR2 FQGNSA. This CDR3 has 15 amino acids. Trimming shortened V by 1 base and J by 9 bases, and 16 bases separated the two germline ends. CDR3 sequence: CASSLDSQVTRPQHF. CDR3 coding DNA: TGTGCCAGCAGCTTAGATTCCCAGGTTACTAGGCCCCAGCATTTT.

The chain links TRBV10-2 to TRBJ2-2; D gene uncertain. CDR3 length: 13 amino acids. Trimming removed 7 bases at V and 2 bases at J, with 8 bases between. The germline CDR1 and CDR2 sequences are WSHSY and SAAADI. Here the CDR3 reads CASIGPNTGELFF. CDR3 sequence (DNA): TGCGCCAGCATCGGACCAAACACCGGGGAGCTGTTTTTT.

This clonotype was counted between two and nine times. The rearrangement links TRBV7-2 to TRBJ1-5; 9 bases match TRBD1. Germline CDR1 SGHTA, CDR2 FQGNSA. Trimming took 6 bases from V and 1 from J; bases not matched to a gene: 4. The CDR3 has 15 residues. CDR3 residues: CASSFGQGSNQPQHF. The CDR3 DNA reads TGTGCCAGCAGTTTCGGACAGGGGAGCAATCAGCCCCAGCATTTT.

The chain recombines TRBV11-2 with TRBJ2-7; TRBD2 aligns across 13 bases. The CDR3 contains 16 residues. After removal of 2 bases from V and 7 bases from J, the junction contained 8 bases not matched to a gene. The germline V gene has CDR1 SGHAT and CDR2 FQNNGV. CDR3 protein: CASSLRVGLAGAEQYV. The DNA for the CDR3 is TGTGCCAGCAGCTTACGAGTAGGACTAGCGGGAGCTGAGCAGTACGTC.

At least ten counts were recorded for this clonotype. J is TRBJ1-1 and V is TRBV10-3, with D possibly matching TRBD1 (5 bases). Between the trimmed V and J ends, which lost 0 bases and 2 bases, there was a span of 10 bases. Germline CDR1 reads ENHRY; CDR2 reads SYGVKD. The CDR3 has 15 amino acids. The chain's CDR3 is CAISESYGANTEAFF. Here the CDR3 DNA reads TGTGCCATCAGTGAGTCGTATGGGGCTAACACTGAAGCTTTCTTT.

The chain links TRBV29-1 to TRBJ1-4; no clear D. V was cut by 4 bases and J by 9 bases, with 15 bases left in between. The CDR3 spans 13 residues. Germline lookup yields CDR1 SQVTM and CDR2 ANQGSEA. This CDR3 is CSVAEQQHQKLFF. For the CDR3, the DNA is TGCAGCGTTGCAGAACAGCAGCATCAAAAACTGTTTTTT. The full variable domain, completed using reference TRBV29-1 and TRBJ1-4, is SAVISQKPSRDICQRGTSLTIQCQVDSQVTMMFWYRQQPGQSLTLIATANQGSEATYESGFVIDKFPISRPNLTFSTLTVSNMSPEDSSIYLCSVAEQQHQKLFFGSGTQLSVL.

This sequence joins TRBV15 and TRBJ2-2; tentatively, D is TRBD2 (6 bases). CDR3 size: 18 residues. CDR1 is LNHNV and CDR2 is YYDKDF in the germline V gene (reference sequence). With 6 bases removed from V and 0 bases from J, the gap between germline ends came to 20 bases. CDR3 sequence (DNA): TGTGCCACCAGGACTAATGTCGGGGGAACCGCGAACACCGGGGAGCTGTTTTTT. Translating gives CATRTNVGGTANTGELFF.

Notes on this clonotype: A much larger clone is a single base away; this may be a read error. The V gene is TRBV7-2, the J gene TRBJ2-3; TRBD2 agrees at 14 bases. The J segment lost 5 bases and the V segment lost 5 bases, leaving 6 bases of the junction unmatched. This CDR3 region has 16 residues. Germline V gene sequence: CDR1 SGHTA, CDR2 FQGNSA. The chain's CDR3 is CASSGGLAGAVDTQYF. In nucleotides, the CDR3 is TGTGCCAGCAGCGGGGGACTAGCGGGAGCGGTAGATACGCAGTATTTT.

J is TRBJ1-5 and V is TRBV7-6; maybe TRBD1 (6 bases). In germline, CDR1 is SGHVS, CDR2 FNYEAQ. V shed 2 bases and J shed 6 bases, with 11 bases lying between them. This CDR3 contains 14 residues. CDR3 bases: TGTGCCAGCAGCTTATCCACAGGGAGTCAGCCCCAGCATTTT. It translates to CASSLSTGSQPQHF.

There are many counts of this clonotype. The V call is TRBV7-2, the J call TRBJ1-5; unclear D gene. V lost 3 bases and J 0 bases, leaving 9 bases between the germline ends. The CDR3 extends over 15 amino acids. Per germline, CDR1 SGHTA and CDR2 FQGNSA. CDR3 sequence: CASSFDGDSNQPQHF. The CDR3 DNA follows: TGTGCCAGCAGCTTCGACGGAGATAGCAATCAGCCCCAGCATTTT.

This clonotype was picked up one time. The V gene is TRBV25-1, the J gene TRBJ1-2, with D possibly matching TRBD1 (5 bases). Per the germline V gene, CDR1 is MGHDK and CDR2 is SYGVNS. Trimming took off 4 bases at V and 7 bases at J, with 16 bases between the two ends. CDR3 size: 14 residues. CDR3 in DNA: TGTGCCAGCAGTGTTGCAGGGCCTCGTGGTGGCTACACCTTC. Residues: CASSVAGPRGGYTF.

The CDR3 DNA reads TGTGCCACCAGTCTGAGCACAGATACGCAGTATTTT. Translated, it gives CATSLSTDTQYF. The chain uses TRBV24-1 and TRBJ2-3, with D hard to call. V shed 6 bases and J shed 0 bases, with 3 bases lying between them. This CDR3 region has 12 residues. Germline V lookup: CDR1 KGHDR, CDR2 SFDVKD.

The genes are TRBV20-1 and TRBJ2-5; 10 bases map to TRBD2. There are 15 residues in the CDR3. From germline, CDR1 is DFQATT and CDR2 SNEGSKA (reference sequence). Trimming at V came to 1 base and at J to 5 bases, leaving 7 bases not matched to a gene. In DNA form, the CDR3 reads TGCAGTGCTAGAGGGGCTAGCGGGAGTGAGGAGACCCAGTACTTC. It codes for CSARGASGSEETQYF.